Each of the 28 T cell receptor beta chains below was sequenced from the same sample in a study of spatial heterogeneity in lung cancer. Study-wide results and limits: Tumoral mutation counts were tracked by counts of expanded intratumoral alpha and beta TCRs.

Stated time point: sample taken at primary tumor resection. TCRdb processed the 5' RACE reads anew with MiXCR; each CDR3 protein has one entry. Of 2,500 or so distinct CDR3 sequences listed, roughly a fifth were seen once; the top ten hold roughly 25%. No antigen has been assigned to these receptors. The sequencing used lung tumor tissue, collected at surgery. Receptors originate from a male donor with early-stage non-small cell lung cancer.

About this clonotype itself: Because this beta chain is a stray read in a library intended to capture alpha chains, its abundance should not be given much weight. As DNA, the CDR3 is TGTGCCAGCAGTTACCGACAGGGGTATGGCTACACCTTC. Amino acids: CASSYRQGYGYTF. The chain recombines TRBV6-6 with TRBJ1-2; TRBD1 agrees at 8 bases. The CDR3 is 13 amino acids. The ends lost 2 bases at V and 5 bases at J; junction bases unmatched: 1. Germline V gene sequence: CDR1 MNHNY, CDR2 SVGAGI (reference sequence).

This clonotype appeared many times. This beta chain is off target for a library built for alpha chains, so its abundance means little. The chain links TRBV20-1 to TRBJ2-7; 10 bases match TRBD2. The CDR3 is 14 residues long. Germline-derived CDR1 and CDR2 are DFQATT and SNEGSKA (reference sequence). The J segment lost 6 bases and the V segment lost 4 bases, leaving 9 bases of the junction unmatched. The CDR3 spells CSANLPSGGGEQYF. CDR3 in DNA: TGCAGTGCTAACTTACCTAGCGGGGGAGGCGAGCAGTACTTC.

About this clonotype itself: Because the library targeted alpha chains, this beta chain is an off-target read whose size means little. This chain uses TRBV24-1 with TRBJ2-2; 9 positions agree with TRBD1. CDR1 and CDR2 (germline): KGHDR, SFDVKD. V trimming: 3 bases; J trimming: 0 bases; junction bases outside the gene matches: 4. This CDR3 region has 17 residues. The CDR3 region has the DNA TGTGCCACCAGTGATCACCGGGACAGGGCGAACACCGGGGAGCTGTTTTTT. This sequence encodes CATSDHRDRANTGELFF.

On this clonotype itself: With the library built for alpha chains, this beta chain is off target and its frequency is not meaningful. V is TRBV30 and J is TRBJ1-2; D call uncertain. The V end lost 2 bases, the J end lost 1 base, and 8 bases lay between the germline ends. The CDR3 extends over 13 amino acids. Germline V CDR1 and CDR2: GTSNPN, SVGIG (reference sequence). The CDR3 nucleotides read TGTGCCTGGAGTCCGGGGAGTAACTATGGCTACACCTTC. Protein product: CAWSPGSNYGYTF.

In its sample, this clonotype is medium-sized. This beta chain is a stray read from a library made for alpha chains; its abundance is not meaningful. The V gene is TRBV12-3 or TRBV12-4, the J gene TRBJ1-1, with 12 bases fitting TRBD1. V was pared by 7 bases and J by 7 bases, with 7 bases of the junction left unmatched. This CDR3 comprises 14 residues. The CDR3 DNA follows: TGTGCCAGCAAACCCGGGACAGGGGGCCTTGAAGCTTTCTTT. It yields the protein CASKPGTGGLEAFF.

Of note for this clonotype: The library was prepared for alpha chains; this beta chain is a stray read, so its frequency means little. The V and J genes are TRBV18 and TRBJ2-5; D may be TRBD1 (5 bases). CDR1 is KGHSH, CDR2 LQKENI, per germline. V lost 5 bases, J lost 2 bases, and 15 bases lay in between. This CDR3 spans 15 amino acids. Written as DNA, the CDR3 is TGTGCCAGCTCATCGCTAGGGGCCTCACAAGAGACCCAGTACTTC. Its protein is CASSSLGASQETQYF.

For this clonotype: Because the library targeted alpha chains, this beta chain is an off-target read whose size means little. The chain is built from TRBV5-6 and TRBJ2-3; 7 nucleotides agree with TRBD1. The CDR3 is 14 residues long. The ends lost 4 bases at V and 1 base at J; junction bases unmatched: 3. Germline V gives CDR1 SGHDT, CDR2 YYEEEE. In DNA form, the CDR3 reads TGTGCCAGCAGCCATGGACAGGGCACAGATACGCAGTATTTT. The encoded protein is CASSHGQGTDTQYF.

Turning to this clonotype: This beta chain is off target for a library built for alpha chains, so its abundance means little. The chain has TRBV12-3 or TRBV12-4 and TRBJ2-7; a weak D match, TRBD2 (5 bases). The CDR3 is 15 amino acids. V was trimmed by 3 bases and J by 7 bases, leaving 19 bases between them. The CDR3 DNA sequence: TGTGCCAGCAGTTTTCGTGACTCTCAAACGGGGGAGCAGTACTTC. It codes for CASSFRDSQTGEQYF.

This clonotype was observed a few times. The library was prepared for alpha chains; this beta chain is a stray read, so its frequency means little. The chain links TRBV29-1 to TRBJ1-1, with D unclear. The CDR3 has 13 amino acids. Germline CDR1 and CDR2: SQVTM and ANQGSEA. The V and J ends lost 7 bases and 0 bases respectively, with 12 bases between them. CDR3 sequence (DNA): TGCAGCGGCCGGTCCGGCCTGAACACTGAAGCTTTCTTT. Translating it yields CSGRSGLNTEAFF.

Turning to this clonotype: Being off target in a library aimed at alpha chains, this beta chain has a size of little meaning. CDR3 residues: CASSLAGEAFF. In DNA form, the CDR3 reads TGTGCCAGCAGTTTAGCCGGCGAAGCTTTCTTT. The rearrangement uses TRBV12-3 or TRBV12-4 and TRBJ1-1, with D unclear. The CDR3 contains 11 residues. V was pared by 0 bases and J by 8 bases, with 4 bases between.

With respect to this clonotype: This beta chain lies outside the target of a library built for alpha chains; its clone size means little. This chain joins TRBV27 and TRBJ1-5; 10 positions match TRBD1. With 5 bases clipped from V and 2 bases from J, the junction kept 3 bases outside the gene matches. CDR3 length: 15 amino acids. Germline V gives CDR1 MNHEY, CDR2 SMNVEV (reference sequence). Here the CDR3 DNA reads TGTGCCAGCAGTGACAGGGGGCCGGGCAATCAGCCCCAGCATTTT. This sequence encodes CASSDRGPGNQPQHF.

This clonotype showed up just a few times. Found in a library prepared for alpha chains, this beta chain is an off-target read, and its abundance has little meaning. V gene TRBV6-5 combines with J gene TRBJ1-6; D may be TRBD1 (6 bases). Germline CDR1 MNHEY, CDR2 SVGAGI. This CDR3 is built from 15 residues. The V and J ends lost 1 base and 8 bases respectively, with 12 bases between them. CDR3 in amino acids: CASSYWLGGHSPLHF. CDR3 sequence (DNA): TGTGCCAGCAGTTACTGGCTGGGGGGGCATTCACCCCTCCACTTT.

Concerning this clonotype: A library made for alpha chains picked up this beta chain off target, so its size means little. The chain employs TRBV12-3 or TRBV12-4 and TRBJ1-5, with 7 bases matching TRBD1. After removal of 5 bases from V and 5 bases from J, the junction contained 3 bases not matched to a gene. The CDR3 length is 13 residues. CDR3 region: CASSDRVHQPQHF. In DNA form, the CDR3 reads TGTGCCAGCAGTGACAGGGTTCATCAGCCCCAGCATTTT.

With regard to this clonotype: This beta chain is a stray read from a library made for alpha chains; its abundance is not meaningful. Here the CDR3 DNA reads TGCAGTGCTAGAGATCCAGGCGGGGTCGCACCCCTCCACTTT. Translating gives CSARDPGGVAPLHF. This chain joins TRBV20-1 and TRBJ1-6; no firm D call. Per the germline V gene, CDR1 is DFQATT and CDR2 is SNEGSKA (reference sequence). Trimming shortened V by 0 bases and J by 11 bases, and 14 bases separated the two germline ends. There are 14 residues in the CDR3.

Sample share makes this clonotype medium-sized (0.01 to 0.1%). The library was designed around alpha chains, so this beta chain is a stray read whose abundance carries little weight. The rearrangement joins TRBV12-3 or TRBV12-4 to TRBJ1-1; 8 nucleotides align to TRBD1. V trimming: 7 bases; J trimming: 5 bases; junction bases outside the gene matches: 9. The CDR3 has 14 residues. CDR3 nucleotide sequence: TGTGCCAGCAACTCACAGGGGGTGCGGACTGAAGCTTTCTTT. Translating it yields CASNSQGVRTEAFF.

This clonotype was observed a few times. This beta chain is an off-target read within a library intended for alpha chains, so its frequency means little. V gene TRBV28 combines with J gene TRBJ2-1; D is unresolved. There are 14 residues in the CDR3. In germline, CDR1 is MDHEN, CDR2 SYDVKM. V shed 4 bases and J shed 7 bases, with 14 bases lying between them. CDR3 DNA: TGTGCCAGCAGTTCCCGGGCCCGAAAGAATGAGCAGTTCTTC. Amino acid sequence: CASSSRARKNEQFF.

This clonotype was counted ten times or more. The library was designed around alpha chains, so this beta chain is a stray read whose abundance carries little weight. This sequence joins TRBV20-1 and TRBJ1-5; D gene uncertain. The germline V gene encodes CDR1 DFQATT and CDR2 SNEGSKA (reference sequence). CDR3 length equals 14 residues. V lost 6 bases to trimming and J lost 2 bases, with 14 bases between them. The CDR3 spells CSANRALGNQPQHF. The DNA for the CDR3 is TGCAGTGCAAACCGGGCCCTCGGCAATCAGCCCCAGCATTTT.

This clonotype is deemed large. This beta chain is a stray sequence in a library constructed for alpha chains; its clone size is not meaningful. V usage is TRBV6-2 or TRBV6-3 and J usage is TRBJ1-4; D gene ambiguous. Trimming removed 0 bases from V and 0 bases from J, with 8 bases in between. In germline, CDR1 is MNHEY, CDR2 SVGEGT. CDR3 size: 16 residues. The CDR3 bases are TGTGCCAGCAGTTACTCGGTTGAGACAACTAATGAAAAACTGTTTTTT. This gives the protein CASSYSVETTNEKLFF.

Remarks on this clonotype: This beta chain is a stray read from a library made for alpha chains; its abundance is not meaningful. The rearrangement uses TRBV10-2 and TRBJ2-1, with D possibly TRBD2 on 6 matching bases. The V end was cut by 4 bases, the J end by 7 bases, with 11 bases between. The CDR3 is 13 amino acids. Germline CDR1 and CDR2: WSHSY and SAAADI. As DNA, the CDR3 is TGCGCCAGCAGTGCGGCGGGACGTAATGAGCAGTTCTTC. Translation gives CASSAAGRNEQFF.

As to this clonotype: This beta chain is a stray read from a library made for alpha chains; its abundance is not meaningful. V is TRBV5-5 and J is TRBJ2-5, with D unresolved. Germline-derived CDR1 and CDR2 are SGHKS and YYEKEE (reference sequence). The CDR3 consists of 16 residues. The V end was cut by 2 bases, the J end by 2 bases, with 16 bases between. This CDR3 is CASSFAGGRTQETQYF. The CDR3 nucleotides are TGTGCCAGCAGCTTTGCCGGCGGACGAACTCAAGAGACCCAGTACTTC.

This clonotype was recorded a few times. Because this beta chain is a stray read in a library intended to capture alpha chains, its abundance should not be given much weight. The V gene is TRBV7-8, the J gene TRBJ2-3; the match to TRBD2 covers 7 bases. Germline V lookup: CDR1 SGHVS, CDR2 FQNEAQ. The CDR3 has 19 amino acids. Unmatched junction bases numbered 15, after V lost 1 base and J lost 2 bases. This chain's CDR3 is CASSLGGRSSGLPTDTQYF. In DNA, the CDR3 is TGTGCCAGCAGCTTAGGAGGTCGGTCTAGCGGATTACCCACAGATACGCAGTATTTT.

This clonotype was found many times. Within a library made for alpha chains, this beta chain is off target, and its count is uninformative. J is TRBJ2-1 and V is TRBV20-1; 14 nucleotides match TRBD2. V was clipped by 6 bases and J by 1 base; unmatched bases: 11. The CDR3 sequence is 18 residues long. From germline, CDR1 is DFQATT and CDR2 SNEGSKA (reference sequence). The CDR3 coding sequence is TGCAGTGCGACCCCGACTAGCGGGGGGGGCCTGTCCTACAATGAGCAGTTCTTC. Its translation is CSATPTSGGGLSYNEQFF.

Remarks on this clonotype: In a library made to pick up alpha chains, this beta chain is a stray read with a size that means little. The CDR3 protein is CASSSYRGREKLFF. CDR3 nucleotide sequence: TGTGCCAGCAGCTCGTACAGGGGGCGGGAAAAACTGTTTTTT. The J gene is TRBJ1-4, the V gene TRBV7-9; 9 positions match TRBD1. Germline V lookup: CDR1 SEHNR, CDR2 FQNEAQ (reference sequence). Germline trimming cut 4 bases from V and 8 bases from J; bases unmatched to any gene: 5. The CDR3 spans 14 residues.

In this sample, this clonotype is medium-sized. Because this beta chain is a stray read in a library intended to capture alpha chains, its abundance should not be given much weight. The V and J genes are TRBV13 and TRBJ1-4, with 10 bases matching TRBD1. The V and J ends lost 5 bases and 8 bases, in that order; junction bases with no gene match: 8. The germline V gene encodes CDR1 PRHDT and CDR2 FYEKMQ (reference sequence). The CDR3 runs 15 residues. CDR3 in amino acids: CASSHFGQGGEKLFF. CDR3 sequence (DNA): TGTGCCAGCAGCCACTTCGGACAGGGGGGGGAAAAACTGTTTTTT.

Points on this clonotype: Since it is a stray read in a library aimed at alpha chains, this beta chain has a size that is not meaningful. The chain combines TRBV27 with TRBJ2-4, with 8 bases identical to TRBD1. CDR3 length: 13 amino acids. V lost 0 bases and J lost 9; bases outside the gene matches: 1. Germline CDR1 MNHEY, CDR2 SMNVEV (reference sequence). The CDR3 loop reads CASSLSGQGIQYF. DNA for the CDR3: TGTGCCAGCAGTTTATCCGGACAGGGCATTCAGTACTTC.

This clonotype is classed as large. For a library built for alpha chains, this beta chain is a stray read; little rests on its size. The genes are TRBV2 and TRBJ1-5, with 9 bases matching TRBD1. Germline CDR1 reads SNHLY; CDR2 reads FYNNEI. The CDR3 consists of 15 residues. V shed 5 bases, J shed 3 bases, and the junction held 5 bases outside the gene matches. This CDR3 reads CASSRDREDNQPQHF. The DNA of the CDR3 is TGTGCCAGCAGTCGGGACAGGGAGGACAATCAGCCCCAGCATTTT.

This clonotype was observed many times. Because the library targeted alpha chains, this beta chain is an off-target read whose size means little. The chain combines TRBV6-6 with TRBJ1-5; the D is unclear. This CDR3 has 14 residues. V was cut by 6 bases and J by 7 bases, with 16 bases left in between. The germline V gene encodes CDR1 MNHNY and CDR2 SVGAGI (reference sequence). DNA for the CDR3: TGTGCCAGCAGCCCACCTGGAGGAGGACAGCCCCAGCATTTT. It codes for CASSPPGGGQPQHF.

This clonotype was counted only a few times. This beta chain was picked up by a library intended for alpha chains and is off target, so its count carries little meaning. The chain employs TRBV9 and TRBJ2-1; D is unresolved. This CDR3 is 15 amino acids long. Germline V gene sequence: CDR1 SGDLS, CDR2 YYNGEE. V shed 3 bases and J shed 0 bases, with 10 bases lying between them. CDR3 protein: CASSASTVSYNEQFF. CDR3 coding DNA: TGTGCCAGCAGCGCCTCGACCGTCTCCTACAATGAGCAGTTCTTC.